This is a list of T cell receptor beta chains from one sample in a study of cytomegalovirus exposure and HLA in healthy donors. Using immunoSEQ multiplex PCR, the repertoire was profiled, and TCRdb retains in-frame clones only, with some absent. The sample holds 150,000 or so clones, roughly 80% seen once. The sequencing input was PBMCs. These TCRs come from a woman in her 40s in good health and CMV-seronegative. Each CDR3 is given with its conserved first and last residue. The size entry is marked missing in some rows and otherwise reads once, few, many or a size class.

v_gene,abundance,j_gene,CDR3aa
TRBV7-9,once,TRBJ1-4,CASSFRGTGGLFF
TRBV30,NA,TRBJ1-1,CAWSNSGQANTEAFF
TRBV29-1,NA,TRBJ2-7,CSVEDPDTFSYEQYF
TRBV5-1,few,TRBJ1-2,CASSLEGAGYGYTF
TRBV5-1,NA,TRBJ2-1,CASSLRGSSYNEQFF
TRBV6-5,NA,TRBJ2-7,CASRYTGLSYEQYF
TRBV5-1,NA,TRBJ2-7,CASSSRGQMLIQEQYF
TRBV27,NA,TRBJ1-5,CASSADRGYQPQHF
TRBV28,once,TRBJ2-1,CASSGRDRGDNEQFF
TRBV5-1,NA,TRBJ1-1,CASSWRSGGSLNTEAFF
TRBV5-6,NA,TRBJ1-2,CASSLMEIKMSYGYTF
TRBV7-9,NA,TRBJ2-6,CASSLHRAGANVLTF
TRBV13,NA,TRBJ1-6,CASSYNGQARVALHF
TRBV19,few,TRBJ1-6,CASSRGLRRSYNSPLHF
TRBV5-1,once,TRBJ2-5,CASSLAPQGGETQYF
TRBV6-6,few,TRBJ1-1,CASPSGTEAFF
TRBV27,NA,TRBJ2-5,CASKGQGSRGETQYF
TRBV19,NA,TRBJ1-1,CASSIEAGLSTEAFF
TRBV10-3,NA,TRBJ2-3,CAIGLDTDTQYF
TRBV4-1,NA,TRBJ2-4,CASSQPRVGAAKNIQYF
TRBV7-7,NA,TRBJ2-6,CASSLETGTGAGANVLTF
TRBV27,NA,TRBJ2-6,CASSLLGLATGANVLTF